The present T cell receptor (beta chain) was sequenced within a study of CD8 T cells in Susac syndrome. Findings and limits, study-wide: Susac syndrome CD4+ T cell repertoires showed no clonal expansion.

As to this clonotype: Its antigen is as yet unknown.

Random hexamers were used to reverse transcribe an amount of about 0.45 to 1 ug RNA. The amplification used immunoSEQ multiplex PCR on TCR beta CDR3; it spanned 54 Vbeta and 13 Jbeta. TCRdb analysed the immunoSEQ multiplex PCR reads with MiXCR anew, one entry per CDR3 protein. The profile shows some 200,000 distinct CDR3 sequences, approximately 96% of them singletons. CD8+ and CD4+ T cells from blood underwent TCR beta sequencing, which was carried out in a high-throughput format. It was negative isolation that provided the CD8+ and CD4+ T cells, whereas TEMRA cells were enriched by FACS. V was clipped by 6 bases and J by 3 bases, with 12 bases between them. Per germline, CDR1 SEHNR and CDR2 FQNEAQ (reference sequence). The CDR3 spans 13 residues.

This TCR was sampled from a human donor with Susac syndrome. The V and J genes are TRBV7-9 and TRBJ2-7; D may correspond to TRBD1 or TRBD2 (5 bases each). Specimen: CD4+ T cells from PBMCs. The CDR3 coding sequence is TGTGCCAGCAGTTTAAATGGGGGCTACGAGCAGTACTTC. Residues: CASSLNGGYEQYF.